This paragraph covers one TCR beta chain sequence. The length of the CDR3 is 16 residues. The V gene end was trimmed by 6 bases and the J gene end by 7 bases; junction bases not matched to a gene: 10. Germline loops: CDR1 MNHNY, CDR2 SVGAGI (reference sequence). Generated by immunoSEQ multiplex PCR, the TCRdb table keeps only in-frame clones and is missing some. The data hold tens of thousands of clones, with about 74% observed a single time. The record originates from a study of blood T cell repertoires in COVID-19. Looking at the study overall: Collection of acute and convalescent COVID-19 samples took place in the United States, Italy and Spain. Sources were T cells, B-cell-depleted T cells, or PBMCs; the material itself was cDNA or gDNA.

Followed longitudinally, the Seattle patients had been enrolled during active infection. Source material: peripheral blood. This sequence joins TRBV6-6 and TRBJ2-7; 15 nucleotides line up with TRBD2. This receptor was taken from a man between 65 and 85 years old with COVID-19, enrolled during active disease. The CDR3 coding sequence is TGTGCCAGCAGCCCCCTTGGACTAGCGGGAGGGCGGGAGCAGTACTTC. Protein sequence: CASSPLGLAGGREQYF.